A selection of T cell receptor beta chains follows, all from one sample in a study of T cells after posttransplantation cyclophosphamide. The repertoire was sequenced with immunoSEQ multiplex PCR; TCRdb's copy has only in-frame clones and lacks some. The sample holds 10,000 to 13,000 clones; around 86% are singletons and the top ten take 25% to 35%. The sequencing used CD4+ T cells sorted from PBMCs, collected after allogeneic stem cell transplant with posttransplant cyclophosphamide. These receptors were collected from a male patient younger than 45 who received an allogeneic stem cell transplant from a related donor, was CMV-positive, and had acute GVHD only. Part of the T cells may come from the graft donor. The CDR3 runs from the conserved cysteine through the conserved F or W. Fields, in order: J gene, V gene, clone size, D gene, CDR3 DNA, CDR3 protein. The D gene is left open where the match is weak. Clone sizes are given selectively: once, few, many, or a class where the clone is expanded.

TRBJ1-4	TRBV19	-	TRBD1	TGTGCCAGTAGCCCGGGACAGGGGAAGTTGGTCGGAAAACTGTTTTTT	CASSPGQGKLVGKLFF
TRBJ1-2	TRBV6-5	-	-	TGTGCCAGCAGTCGCGGCGGCGGTGCTAACTATGGCTACACCTTC	CASSRGGGANYGYTF
TRBJ1-1	TRBV10-2	-	-	TGCGCCAGCAGTGAGTCGATAAGAGGGGGGGTCACTGAAGCTTTCTTT	CASSESIRGGVTEAFF
TRBJ1-3	TRBV15	-	-	TGTGCCACCAGCAGAGATATCAGGGCAATCTCTGGAAACACCATATATTTT	CATSRDIRAISGNTIYF
TRBJ2-3	TRBV28	-	-	TGTGCCAGCAGTTGGCAAGGCACAGATACGCAGTATTTT	CASSWQGTDTQYF
TRBJ2-2	TRBV9	-	TRBD1	TGTGCCAGCAGCCCTGGGGACAGTAATAAAGAGCTGTTTTTT	CASSPGDSNKELFF
TRBJ1-2	TRBV19	-	TRBD1	TGTGCCAGTAGCCGGGACAGAGGTAACTATGGCTACACCTTC	CASSRDRGNYGYTF
TRBJ2-1	TRBV5-1	-	-	TGCGCCAGCAGCTTAAGCCCAACCTACAATGAGCAGTTCTTC	CASSLSPTYNEQFF
TRBJ2-2	TRBV30	-	TRBD1	TGTGCCTTCCAGGGGGCAAGCACCGGGGAGCTGTTTTTT	CAFQGASTGELFF
TRBJ2-2	TRBV6-1	-	TRBD2	TGTGCCAGCGGTGAAGTGACTAGCGGGAATACCGGGGAGCTGTTTTTT	CASGEVTSGNTGELFF
TRBJ1-6	TRBV7-9	once	-	TGTGCCAGCAGCCTGTCTAACTCCTATAATTCCCCCCTCCACTTT	CASSLSNSYNSPLHF
TRBJ1-1	TRBV9	-	-	TGTGCCAGCAGCGTTCTACAGGGCACTGAAGCTTTCTTT	CASSVLQGTEAFF
TRBJ2-3	TRBV5-5	-	TRBD1	TGTGCCAGCAGCTTGGGGGGGACACAGGGGACAGATACGCAGTATTTT	CASSLGGTQGTDTQYF
TRBJ2-7	TRBV7-9	-	TRBD2	TGTGCCAGCAGCTTAATAGGACTAGCGGGTTACGAGCAGTACTTC	CASSLIGLAGYEQYF
TRBJ1-5	TRBV5-8	-	-	TGTGCCAGCAGCCGCGGACTGTCCGTTAGCAATCAGCCCCAGCATTTT	CASSRGLSVSNQPQHF
TRBJ2-1	TRBV10-3	once	-	TGTGCCATCAGTGAGTTACAGGGAAGGTGGGGTGAGCAGTTCTTC	CAISELQGRWGEQFF
TRBJ1-1	TRBV28	-	TRBD1	TGTGCCAGCAGTTTTTCAGGGGGGAACACTGAAGCTTTCTTT	CASSFSGGNTEAFF
TRBJ1-2	TRBV29-1	-	TRBD1	TGCAGCGTTGAAGCCCCAGACAGGGATCATGGCTACACCTTC	CSVEAPDRDHGYTF
TRBJ1-1	TRBV7-7	-	-	TGTGCCAGTGGCCCTTTCGAGGACACTGAAGCTTTCTTT	CASGPFEDTEAFF
TRBJ2-1	TRBV9	-	TRBD1	TGTGCCAGCAACCGGGACAGGGGATTCAATGAGCAGTTCTTC	CASNRDRGFNEQFF
TRBJ2-7	TRBV6-1	once	TRBD1	TGTGCCAGCAGTGAATGGGCCGGGACAGGTTCATCGTACTTC	CASSEWAGTGSSYF
TRBJ1-5	TRBV19	-	TRBD1	TGTGCCAGTAGTCCCGGGACAGGGGAAAGCAATCAGCCCCAGCATTTT	CASSPGTGESNQPQHF
TRBJ1-2	TRBV20-1	few	-	TGCAGTGGAACAGGAAACTATGGCTACACCTTC	CSGTGNYGYTF
TRBJ2-7	TRBV6-5	-	TRBD2	TGTGCCAGCAGCCCGGGACTAGCGGGCGCGTACGAGCAGTACTTC	CASSPGLAGAYEQYF
TRBJ1-1	TRBV19	-	-	TGTGCCAGTAGTATAGTTGGCGTGGGGGGGAACACTGAAGCTTTCTTT	CASSIVGVGGNTEAFF
TRBJ1-3	TRBV13	-	-	TGTGCCAGCAGCCAAAGTATACAGAGGCGGCTGGGGCACACCATATATTTT	CASSQSIQRRLGHTIYF
TRBJ2-7	TRBV9	-	TRBD1	TGTGCCAGCAGCGCCCGGGACAGCTATGGAGAGCAGTACTTC	CASSARDSYGEQYF
TRBJ1-2	TRBV27	-	-	TGTGCCAGCAGTCCCAGGGATGGGAGGGATGGCTACACCTTC	CASSPRDGRDGYTF
TRBJ2-3	TRBV10-3	once	-	TGTGCCATCAGTGTAGTGCAAAGCACAGATACGCAGTATTTT	CAISVVQSTDTQYF
TRBJ2-5	TRBV5-1	-	-	TGCGCCAGCAGCTTGGGAGGCAGGGGAGAGACCCAGTACTTC	CASSLGGRGETQYF
TRBJ1-5	TRBV4-3	-	-	TGCGCCAGCAGCCAAGACAGGGAGGGGGGTCAGCCCCAGCATTTT	CASSQDREGGQPQHF
TRBJ1-4	TRBV15	-	TRBD1	TGTGCCACCAGCAGGGACAGGGGGTTCACTAATGAAAAACTGTTTTTT	CATSRDRGFTNEKLFF
TRBJ2-7	TRBV4-2	-	-	TGTGCCAGCAGCCAAGATGGGTCAGGGGTCTACGAGCAGTACTTC	CASSQDGSGVYEQYF
TRBJ2-3	TRBV7-8	once	-	TGTGCCAGCAGCTTAGTATCCCAGGGGGGGCAGTATTTT	CASSLVSQGGQYF
TRBJ1-5	TRBV18	-	-	TGTGCCAGCTCACCTCAGGGTGATCAGCCCCAGCATTTT	CASSPQGDQPQHF
TRBJ2-2	TRBV6-6	-	TRBD2	TGTGCCAGCAGTATAGCGGGGGGGACGAACACCGGGGAGCTGTTTTTT	CASSIAGGTNTGELFF
TRBJ1-5	TRBV28	once	TRBD1	TGTGCCAGCCACGACAGGGAATCGAGCAATCAGCCCCAGCATTTT	CASHDRESSNQPQHF
TRBJ1-2	TRBV2	-	-	TGTGCCAGCAGTGTTTTCCGGGACGGGGGTTTAGCTAACTATGGCTACACCTTC	CASSVFRDGGLANYGYTF
TRBJ1-1	TRBV4-3	-	-	TGCGCCAGCAGCCGAACACAGGGGAACACTGAAGCTTTCTTT	CASSRTQGNTEAFF
TRBJ2-2	TRBV4-3	-	-	TGCGCCAGCAGCCAAGACCCCAGGGGATACACCGGGGAGCTGTTTTTT	CASSQDPRGYTGELFF
TRBJ1-5	TRBV19	once	-	TGTGCCAGTAAAAACAGGTATAGCAATCAGCCCCAGCATTTT	CASKNRYSNQPQHF
TRBJ2-1	TRBV12-5	-	TRBD2	TGTGCTAGTGGTATTGGGACTAGCGGAAACAATGAGCAGTTCTTC	CASGIGTSGNNEQFF
TRBJ1-4	TRBV9	-	-	TGTGCCAGCGGTAGCCGGGGGAGTGAAAAACTGTTTTTT	CASGSRGSEKLFF
TRBJ1-1	TRBV7-3	once	-	TGTGCCAGCAGCTTAAGGGGGGTGCGGAACACTGAAGCTTTCTTT	CASSLRGVRNTEAFF
TRBJ2-7	TRBV2	-	-	TGTGCCAGCAACGACATCGTGGGGGGCTACGAGCAGTACTTC	CASNDIVGGYEQYF
TRBJ2-7	TRBV18	-	-	TGTGCCAGCTCACCGAGGACTGCCTCCTACGAGCAGTACTTC	CASSPRTASYEQYF
TRBJ2-1	TRBV7-2	-	TRBD1	TGTGCCAGCAGCTTAGGGACAGGGGGCTTCAATGAGCAGTTCTTC	CASSLGTGGFNEQFF
TRBJ1-6	TRBV19	-	TRBD1	TGTGCCAGTAGTGGGGACAGGAATTCACCCCTCCACTTT	CASSGDRNSPLHF
TRBJ2-1	TRBV11-3	-	-	TGTGCCAGCAGCTTAGGTCAGGGGTACAATGAGCAGTTCTTC	CASSLGQGYNEQFF
TRBJ1-5	TRBV7-2	-	TRBD1	TGTGCCAGCAGCTTAGACAGGGGGAGAGGGCAGCCCCAGCATTTT	CASSLDRGRGQPQHF
TRBJ1-1	TRBV6-1	-	-	TGTGCCAGCAGAACTCGGTTAGAAGCTTTCTTT	CASRTRLEAFF
TRBJ1-1	TRBV5-6	-	-	TGTGCCAGCAGCTTGGCAGGGGTAACTGAAGCTTTCTTT	CASSLAGVTEAFF
TRBJ1-5	TRBV4-1	-	-	TGCGCCAGCAGCCAAGTGTTCAGGGTATCCCGGCGTCAGCCCCAGCATTTT	CASSQVFRVSRRQPQHF
TRBJ1-1	TRBV5-1	-	-	TGCGCCAGCAGCTTGGCTGTGACAAAGAACACTGAAGCTTTCTTT	CASSLAVTKNTEAFF
TRBJ2-2	TRBV4-2	-	-	TGTGCCAGCAGCCAAGTCAGGGCAGGGAGGACCGGGGAGCTGTTTTTT	CASSQVRAGRTGELFF
TRBJ2-2	TRBV28	-	TRBD1	TGTGCCAGCAGACATAGTTGGACAGGGAACACCGGGGAGCTGTTTTTT	CASRHSWTGNTGELFF
TRBJ2-5	TRBV5-4	-	-	TGTGCCAGCAGCTTAGGGGCAGGGCAGCAGGGGCCCCAGTACTTC	CASSLGAGQQGPQYF
TRBJ2-5	TRBV12-5	-	TRBD1	TGTGCTAGTCAAGAGGCGGGACAGGGTGGAAGGGAGACCCAGTACTTC	CASQEAGQGGRETQYF
TRBJ2-7	TRBV7-2	once	TRBD1	TGTGCCAGCAGCTCGACAGGGTACGAGCAGTACTTC	CASSSTGYEQYF